This T cell receptor (beta chain) was obtained from a study of T cells in Graves' hyperthyroidism and ophthalmopathy. Study-wide results and limits: Most thyroid clonotypes with frequency above 0.001 were detected in blood. The model forecast ophthalmopathy, anticipating it by a median around 6.4 months before onset.

This CDR3 region has 11 residues. Trimming took 7 bases from V and 6 from J, leaving 9 bases between them. Amplified TCR beta CDR3 regions came from RNA transcripts. HTBI primers were used for first-round RT-PCR of the TCR CDR3. One entry per CDR3 protein, called by TCRdb with MiXCR from the multiplex PCR reads. The sample consists of about 350,000 distinct CDR3 sequences, 15% to 20% of them appearing once. The study based diagnoses on clinical symptoms, serum thyroxine and TRAb, thyroid ultrasound and orbital computed tomography. For this clonotype: No antigen is known for it.

The chain carries TRBV12-3 or TRBV12-4 and TRBJ1-1; unclear D gene. The specimen was blood. This receptor was obtained from a woman in her thirties or forties with Graves' ophthalmopathy. CDR3 region: CASKREAEAFF. CDR3 DNA: TGTGCCAGCAAGCGGGAGGCTGAAGCTTTCTTT.